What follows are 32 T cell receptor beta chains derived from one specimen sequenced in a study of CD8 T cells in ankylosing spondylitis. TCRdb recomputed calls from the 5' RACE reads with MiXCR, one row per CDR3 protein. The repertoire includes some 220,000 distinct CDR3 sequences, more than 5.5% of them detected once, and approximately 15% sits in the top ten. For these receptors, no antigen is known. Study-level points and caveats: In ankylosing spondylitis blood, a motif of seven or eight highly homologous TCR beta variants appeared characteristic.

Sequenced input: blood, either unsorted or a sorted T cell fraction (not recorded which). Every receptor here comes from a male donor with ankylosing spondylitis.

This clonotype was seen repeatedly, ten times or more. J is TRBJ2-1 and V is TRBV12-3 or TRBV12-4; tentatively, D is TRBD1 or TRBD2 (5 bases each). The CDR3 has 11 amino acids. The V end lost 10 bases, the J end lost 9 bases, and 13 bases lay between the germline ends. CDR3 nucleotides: TGTGCCATACAGGAACGGGGTGAGCAGTTCTTC. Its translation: CAIQERGEQFF.

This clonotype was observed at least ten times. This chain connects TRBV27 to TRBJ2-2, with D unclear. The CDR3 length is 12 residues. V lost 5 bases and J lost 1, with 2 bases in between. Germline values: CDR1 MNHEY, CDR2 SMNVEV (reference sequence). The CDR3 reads CASSENTGELFF. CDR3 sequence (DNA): TGTGCCAGCAGTGAGAACACCGGGGAGCTGTTTTTT.

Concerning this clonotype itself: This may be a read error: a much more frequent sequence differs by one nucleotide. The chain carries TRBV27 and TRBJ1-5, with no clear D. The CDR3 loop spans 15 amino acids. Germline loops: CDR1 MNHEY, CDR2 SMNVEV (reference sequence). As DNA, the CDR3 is TGTGCCAGCAGTCCAGGCCCCGGTAGCAATCAGCACCAGCATTTT. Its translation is CASSPGPGSNQHQHF.

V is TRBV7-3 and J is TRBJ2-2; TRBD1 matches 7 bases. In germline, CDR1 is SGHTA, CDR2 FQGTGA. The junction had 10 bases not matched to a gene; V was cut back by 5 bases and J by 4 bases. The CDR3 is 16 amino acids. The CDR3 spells CASSELWTGGTGELFF. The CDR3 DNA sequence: TGTGCCAGCAGCGAGCTCTGGACAGGTGGCACCGGGGAGCTGTTTTTT.

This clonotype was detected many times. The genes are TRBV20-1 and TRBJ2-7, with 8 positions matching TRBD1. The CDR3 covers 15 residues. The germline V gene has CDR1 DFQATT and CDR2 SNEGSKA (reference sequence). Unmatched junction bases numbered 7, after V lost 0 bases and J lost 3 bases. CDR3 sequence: CSARDLGQGDYEQYF. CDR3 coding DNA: TGCAGTGCTAGAGACCTCGGACAGGGCGACTACGAGCAGTACTTC.

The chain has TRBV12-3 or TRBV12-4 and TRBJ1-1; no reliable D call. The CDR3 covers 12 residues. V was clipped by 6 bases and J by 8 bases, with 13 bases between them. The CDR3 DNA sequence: TGTGCCAGCAGCCCCGACGGAATGGAAGCTTTCTTT. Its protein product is CASSPDGMEAFF.

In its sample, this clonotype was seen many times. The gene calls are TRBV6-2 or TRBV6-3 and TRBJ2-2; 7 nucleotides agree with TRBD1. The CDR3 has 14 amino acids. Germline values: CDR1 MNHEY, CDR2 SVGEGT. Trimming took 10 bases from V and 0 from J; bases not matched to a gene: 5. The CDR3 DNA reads TGTGCCATTTGGGACAGACCGAACACCGGGGAGCTGTTTTTT. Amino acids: CAIWDRPNTGELFF.

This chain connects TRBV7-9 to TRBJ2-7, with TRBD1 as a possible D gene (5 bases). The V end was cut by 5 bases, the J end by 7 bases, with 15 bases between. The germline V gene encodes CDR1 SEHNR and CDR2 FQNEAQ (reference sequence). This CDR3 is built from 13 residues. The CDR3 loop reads CASSTGQTWEQYF. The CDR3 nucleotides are TGTGCCAGCAGCACCGGACAAACGTGGGAGCAGTACTTC.

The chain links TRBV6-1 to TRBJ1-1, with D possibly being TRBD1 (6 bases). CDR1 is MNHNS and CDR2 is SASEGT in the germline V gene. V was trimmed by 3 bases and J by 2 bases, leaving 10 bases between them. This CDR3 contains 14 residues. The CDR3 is CASSDRGHNTEAFF. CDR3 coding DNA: TGTGCCAGCAGTGACAGGGGCCACAACACTGAAGCTTTCTTT.

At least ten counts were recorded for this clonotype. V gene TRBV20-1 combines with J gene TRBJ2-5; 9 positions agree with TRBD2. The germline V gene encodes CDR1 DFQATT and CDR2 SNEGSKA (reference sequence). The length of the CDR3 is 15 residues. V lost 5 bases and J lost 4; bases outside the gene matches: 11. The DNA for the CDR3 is TGCAGTGCTGCCCGGGGCGGGGGGGCCGGAGAGACCCAGTACTTC. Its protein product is CSAARGGGAGETQYF.

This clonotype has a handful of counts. The CDR3 nucleotides read TGCGCCAGCAGCCAAACAGTCAAAGATACGCAGTATTTT. Its protein is CASSQTVKDTQYF. This rearrangement joins TRBV5-1 to TRBJ2-3; D not resolved. Germline V CDR1 and CDR2: SGHRS, YFSETQ. This CDR3 spans 13 amino acids. The V and J ends lost 4 bases and 5 bases respectively, with 11 bases between them.

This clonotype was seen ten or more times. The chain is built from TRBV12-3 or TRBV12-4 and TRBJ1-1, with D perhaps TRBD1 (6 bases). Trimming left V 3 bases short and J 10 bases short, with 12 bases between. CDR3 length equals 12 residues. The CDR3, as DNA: TGTGCCAGCAGTTTTTTCCGGGGGCGAGCTTTCTTT. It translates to CASSFFRGRAFF.

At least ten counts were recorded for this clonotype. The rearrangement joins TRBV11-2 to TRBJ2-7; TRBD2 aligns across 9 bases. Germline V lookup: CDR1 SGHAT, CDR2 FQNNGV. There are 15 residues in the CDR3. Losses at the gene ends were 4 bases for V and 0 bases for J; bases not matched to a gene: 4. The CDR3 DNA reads TGTGCCAGCAGCTCCTTTAGCGGGAGCTCCTACGAGCAGTACTTC. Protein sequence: CASSSFSGSSYEQYF.

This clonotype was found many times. CDR3 nucleotide sequence: TGTGCCAGCACTACAGGGAGATCCTACGAGCAGTACTTC. Encoded protein: CASTTGRSYEQYF. The gene calls are TRBV27 and TRBJ2-7, with TRBD1 as a possible D gene (6 bases). CDR1 is MNHEY, CDR2 SMNVEV, per germline (reference sequence). CDR3 length: 13 amino acids. The germline V and J ends were trimmed by 7 bases and 1 base, with 11 bases remaining between them.

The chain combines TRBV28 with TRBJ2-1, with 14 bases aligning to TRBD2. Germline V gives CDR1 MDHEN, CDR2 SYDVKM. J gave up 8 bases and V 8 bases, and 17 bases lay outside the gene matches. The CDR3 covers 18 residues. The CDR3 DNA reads TGTGCCAGCTACTTTCTTCCGGGGACTAGCGGGGGTATAGATGAGCAGTTCTTC. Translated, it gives CASYFLPGTSGGIDEQFF. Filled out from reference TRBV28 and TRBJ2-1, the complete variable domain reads DVKVTQSSRYLVKRTGEKVFLECVQDMDHENMFWYRQDPGLGLRLIYFSYDVKMKEKGDIPEGYSVSREKKERFSLILESASTNQTSMYLCASYFLPGTSGGIDEQFFGPGTRLTVL.

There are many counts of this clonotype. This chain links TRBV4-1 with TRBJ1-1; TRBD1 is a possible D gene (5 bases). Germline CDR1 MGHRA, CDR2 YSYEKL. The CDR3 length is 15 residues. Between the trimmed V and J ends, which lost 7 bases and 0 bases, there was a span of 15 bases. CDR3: CASNPTGGMNTEAFF. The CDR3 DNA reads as TGCGCCAGCAACCCTACGGGGGGGATGAACACTGAAGCTTTCTTT.

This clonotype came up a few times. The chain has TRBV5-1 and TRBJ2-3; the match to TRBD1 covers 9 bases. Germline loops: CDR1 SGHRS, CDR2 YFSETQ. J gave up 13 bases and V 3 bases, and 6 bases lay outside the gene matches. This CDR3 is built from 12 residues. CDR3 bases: TGCGCCAGCAGCTATAACCGGGACAGGGAGTATTTT. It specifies CASSYNRDREYF.

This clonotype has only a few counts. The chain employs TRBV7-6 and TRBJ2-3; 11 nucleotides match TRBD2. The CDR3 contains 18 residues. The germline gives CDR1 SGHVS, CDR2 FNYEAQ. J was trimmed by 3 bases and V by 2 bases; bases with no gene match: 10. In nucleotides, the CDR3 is TGTGCCAGCAGCTTAAGAGATAGCGGGGGGGCAGGGACAGATACGCAGTATTTT. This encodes CASSLRDSGGAGTDTQYF. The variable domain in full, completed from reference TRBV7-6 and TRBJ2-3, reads GAGVSQSPRYKVTKRGQDVALRCDPISGHVSLYWYRQALGQGPEFLTYFNYEAQQDKSGLPNDRFSAERPEGSISTLTIQRTEQRDSAMYRCASSLRDSGGAGTDTQYFGPGTRLTVL.

The CDR3 region is CASSQEPGLAGDTGELFF. CDR3 in DNA: TGCGCCAGCAGCCAAGAGCCGGGACTAGCGGGGGACACCGGGGAGCTGTTTTTT. This sequence joins TRBV4-1 and TRBJ2-2; 14 positions match TRBD2. Trimming at V came to 0 bases and at J to 3 bases, leaving 3 bases not matched to a gene. This CDR3 region has 18 residues. Germline CDR1 is MGHRA and CDR2 is YSYEKL.

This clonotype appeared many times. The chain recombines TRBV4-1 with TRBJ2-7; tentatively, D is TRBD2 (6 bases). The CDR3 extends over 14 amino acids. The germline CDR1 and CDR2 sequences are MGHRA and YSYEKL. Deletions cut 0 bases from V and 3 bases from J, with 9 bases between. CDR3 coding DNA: TGCGCCAGCAGCCAAGACGCGGGGAGCTACGAGCAGTACTTC. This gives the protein CASSQDAGSYEQYF.

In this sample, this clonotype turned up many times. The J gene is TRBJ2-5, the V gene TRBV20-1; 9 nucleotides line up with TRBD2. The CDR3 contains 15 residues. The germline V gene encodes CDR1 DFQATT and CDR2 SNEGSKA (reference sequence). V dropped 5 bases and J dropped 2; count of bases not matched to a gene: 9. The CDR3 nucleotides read TGCAGTGCTGGGGTGACTAGCGGACCTCAAGAGACCCAGTACTTC. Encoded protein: CSAGVTSGPQETQYF.

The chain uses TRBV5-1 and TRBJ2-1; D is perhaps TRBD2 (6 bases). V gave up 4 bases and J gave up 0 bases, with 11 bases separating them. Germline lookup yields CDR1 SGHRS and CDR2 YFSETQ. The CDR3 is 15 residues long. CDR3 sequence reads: CASSNGLSSYNEQFF. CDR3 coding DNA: TGCGCCAGCAGCAACGGACTAAGCTCCTACAATGAGCAGTTCTTC.

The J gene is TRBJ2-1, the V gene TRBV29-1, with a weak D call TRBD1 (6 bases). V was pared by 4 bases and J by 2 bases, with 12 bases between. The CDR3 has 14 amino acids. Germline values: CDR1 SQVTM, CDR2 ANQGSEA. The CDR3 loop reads CSVGQANTYNEQFF. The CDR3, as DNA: TGCAGCGTTGGACAGGCCAATACCTACAATGAGCAGTTCTTC.

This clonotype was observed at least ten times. The CDR3 bases are TGCAGTGCTACAGACATGCTACAGGGGTTCTACAATGAGCAGTTCTTC. As protein: CSATDMLQGFYNEQFF. The V gene is TRBV20-1, the J gene TRBJ2-1, with 7 bases that match TRBD1. The CDR3 has 16 residues. V lost 4 bases, J lost 3 bases, and 12 bases stayed unmatched. The germline V gene encodes CDR1 DFQATT and CDR2 SNEGSKA (reference sequence).

The CDR3 loop reads CASSRTATGELFF. CDR3 nucleotides: TGTGCCAGCAGCCGAACAGCCACCGGGGAGCTGTTTTTT. This chain uses TRBV4-2 with TRBJ2-2; D gene ambiguous. CDR3 length: 13 amino acids. Germline V CDR1 and CDR2: LGHNA, YNFKEQ. V shed 4 bases and J shed 4 bases, with 7 bases lying between them.

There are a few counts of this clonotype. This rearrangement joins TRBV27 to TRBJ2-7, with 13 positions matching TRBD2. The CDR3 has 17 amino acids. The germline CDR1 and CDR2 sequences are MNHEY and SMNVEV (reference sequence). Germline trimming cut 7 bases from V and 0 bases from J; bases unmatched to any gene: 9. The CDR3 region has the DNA TGTGCCAGCACCGGGACTAGCGGGACAAGGAGCTCCTACGAGCAGTACTTC. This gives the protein CASTGTSGTRSSYEQYF.

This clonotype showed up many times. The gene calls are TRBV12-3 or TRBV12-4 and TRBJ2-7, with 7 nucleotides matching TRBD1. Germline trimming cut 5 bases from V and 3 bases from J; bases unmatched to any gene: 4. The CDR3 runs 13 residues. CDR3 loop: CASSTGQNYEQYF. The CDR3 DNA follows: TGTGCCAGCAGTACGGGACAGAACTACGAGCAGTACTTC.

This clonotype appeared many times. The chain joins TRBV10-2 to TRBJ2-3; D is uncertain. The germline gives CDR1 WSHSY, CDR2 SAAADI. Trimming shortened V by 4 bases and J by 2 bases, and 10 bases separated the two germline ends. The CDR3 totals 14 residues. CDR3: CASSGELTTDTQYF. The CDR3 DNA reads TGCGCCAGCAGTGGCGAACTGACCACAGATACGCAGTATTTT.

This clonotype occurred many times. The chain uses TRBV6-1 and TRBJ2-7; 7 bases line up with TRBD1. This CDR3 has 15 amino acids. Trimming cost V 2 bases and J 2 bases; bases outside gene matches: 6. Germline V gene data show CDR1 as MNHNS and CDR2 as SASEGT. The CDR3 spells CASSELRQGTYEQYF. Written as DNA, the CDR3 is TGTGCCAGCAGTGAACTGAGACAGGGTACCTACGAGCAGTACTTC.

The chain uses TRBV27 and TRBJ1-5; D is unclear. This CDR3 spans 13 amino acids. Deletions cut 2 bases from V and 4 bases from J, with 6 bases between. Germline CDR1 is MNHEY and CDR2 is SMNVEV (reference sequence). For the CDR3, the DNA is TGTGCCAGCAGTTTAAACACAAATCAGCCCCAGCATTTT. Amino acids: CASSLNTNQPQHF.

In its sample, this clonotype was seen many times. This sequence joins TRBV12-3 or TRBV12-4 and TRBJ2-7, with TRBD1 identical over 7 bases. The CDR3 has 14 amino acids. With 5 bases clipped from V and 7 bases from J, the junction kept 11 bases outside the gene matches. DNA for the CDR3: TGTGCCAGCAGTCCCAGCCCGACAGGGTTAGAGCAGTACTTC. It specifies CASSPSPTGLEQYF.

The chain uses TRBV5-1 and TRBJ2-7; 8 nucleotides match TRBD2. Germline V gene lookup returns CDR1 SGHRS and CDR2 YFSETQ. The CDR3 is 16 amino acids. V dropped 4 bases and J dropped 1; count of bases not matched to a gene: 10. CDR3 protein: CASSLPRAGESYEQYF. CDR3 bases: TGCGCCAGCAGCCTTCCTCGAGCGGGGGAGTCCTACGAGCAGTACTTC.